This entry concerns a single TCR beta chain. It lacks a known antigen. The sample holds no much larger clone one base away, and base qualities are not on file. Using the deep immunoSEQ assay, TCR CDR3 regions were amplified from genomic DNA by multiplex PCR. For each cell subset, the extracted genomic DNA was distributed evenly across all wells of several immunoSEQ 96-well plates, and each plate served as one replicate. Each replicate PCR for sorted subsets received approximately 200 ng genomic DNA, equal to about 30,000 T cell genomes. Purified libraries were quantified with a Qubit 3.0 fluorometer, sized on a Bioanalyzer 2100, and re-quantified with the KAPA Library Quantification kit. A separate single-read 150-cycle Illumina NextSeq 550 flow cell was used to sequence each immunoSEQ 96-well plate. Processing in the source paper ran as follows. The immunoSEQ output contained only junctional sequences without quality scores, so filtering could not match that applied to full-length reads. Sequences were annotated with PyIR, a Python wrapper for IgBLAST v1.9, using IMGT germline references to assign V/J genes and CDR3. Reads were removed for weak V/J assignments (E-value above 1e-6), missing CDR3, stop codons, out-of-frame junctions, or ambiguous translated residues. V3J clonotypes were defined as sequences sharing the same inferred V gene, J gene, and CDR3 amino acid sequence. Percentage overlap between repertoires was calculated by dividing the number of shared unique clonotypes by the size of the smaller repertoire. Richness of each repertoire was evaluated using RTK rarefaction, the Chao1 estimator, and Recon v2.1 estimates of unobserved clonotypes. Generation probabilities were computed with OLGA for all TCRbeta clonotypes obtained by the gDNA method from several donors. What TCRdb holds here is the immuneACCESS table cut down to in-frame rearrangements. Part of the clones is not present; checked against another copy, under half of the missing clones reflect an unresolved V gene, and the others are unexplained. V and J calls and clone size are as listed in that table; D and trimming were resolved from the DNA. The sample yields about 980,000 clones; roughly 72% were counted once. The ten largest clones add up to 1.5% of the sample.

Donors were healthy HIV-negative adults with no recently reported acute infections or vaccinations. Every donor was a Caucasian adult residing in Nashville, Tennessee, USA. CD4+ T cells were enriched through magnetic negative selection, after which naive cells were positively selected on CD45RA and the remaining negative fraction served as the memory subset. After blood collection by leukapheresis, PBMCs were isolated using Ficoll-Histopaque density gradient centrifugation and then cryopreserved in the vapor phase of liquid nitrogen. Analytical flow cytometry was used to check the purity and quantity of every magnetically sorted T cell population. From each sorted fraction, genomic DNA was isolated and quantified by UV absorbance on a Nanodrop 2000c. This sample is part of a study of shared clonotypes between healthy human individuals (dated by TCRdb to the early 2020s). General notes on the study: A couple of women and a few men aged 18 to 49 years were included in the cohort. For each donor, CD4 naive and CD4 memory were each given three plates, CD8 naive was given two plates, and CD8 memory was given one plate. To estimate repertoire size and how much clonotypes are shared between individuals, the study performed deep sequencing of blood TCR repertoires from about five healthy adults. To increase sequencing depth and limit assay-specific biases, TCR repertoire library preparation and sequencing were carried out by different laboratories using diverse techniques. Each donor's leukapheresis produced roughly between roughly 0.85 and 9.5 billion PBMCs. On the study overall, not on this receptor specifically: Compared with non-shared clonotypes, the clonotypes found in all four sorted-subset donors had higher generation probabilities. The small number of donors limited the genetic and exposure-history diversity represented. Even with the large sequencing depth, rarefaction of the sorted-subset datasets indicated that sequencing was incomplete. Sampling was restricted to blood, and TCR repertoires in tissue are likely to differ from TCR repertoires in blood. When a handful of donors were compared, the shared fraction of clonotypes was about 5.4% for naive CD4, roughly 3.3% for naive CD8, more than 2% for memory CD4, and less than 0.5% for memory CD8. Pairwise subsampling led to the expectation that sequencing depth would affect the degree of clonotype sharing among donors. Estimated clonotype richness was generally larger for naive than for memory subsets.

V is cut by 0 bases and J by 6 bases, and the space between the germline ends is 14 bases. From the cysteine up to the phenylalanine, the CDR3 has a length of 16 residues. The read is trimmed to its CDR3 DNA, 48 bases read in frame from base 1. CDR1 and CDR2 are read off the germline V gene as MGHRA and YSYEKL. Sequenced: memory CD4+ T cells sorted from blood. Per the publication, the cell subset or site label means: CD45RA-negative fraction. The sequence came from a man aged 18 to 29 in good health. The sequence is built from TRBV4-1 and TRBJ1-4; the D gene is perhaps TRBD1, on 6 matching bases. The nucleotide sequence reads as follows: TGCGCCAGCAGCCAAGACCGGGGGGCGTATTATGAAAAACTGTTTTTT. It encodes CASSQDRGAYYEKLFF.